One sample yielded the 9 T cell receptor beta chains listed below, sequenced in a study of blood T cell repertoires in COVID-19. The method was immunoSEQ multiplex PCR; TCRdb's version includes in-frame clones alone and lacks a portion of them. The sample has some 80,000 clones, about 88% seen once. The sample consisted of peripheral blood. These receptors came from a man in his 60s with COVID-19, enrolled during active disease.

The chain joins TRBV7-2 to TRBJ2-7; D not resolved. CDR3 length equals 14 residues. Germline-derived CDR1 and CDR2 are SGHTA and FQGNSA. Between the trimmed V and J ends, which lost 2 bases and 3 bases, there was a span of 11 bases. CDR3: CASSLTQSFYEQYF. The CDR3 DNA is TGTGCCAGCAGCTTAACACAGAGTTTCTACGAGCAGTACTTC.

J is TRBJ2-5 and V is TRBV3-1 (or the pseudogene TRBV3-2); D call uncertain. Trimming shortened V by 4 bases and J by 2 bases, and 14 bases separated the two germline ends. The germline V gene encodes CDR1 LGHDT and CDR2 YNNKEL (reference sequence). The CDR3 consists of 15 residues. Here the CDR3 reads CASSLIDDSQETQYF. The CDR3 DNA reads as TGTGCCAGCAGCCTAATTGACGACTCTCAAGAGACCCAGTACTTC.

The chain recombines TRBV24-1 with TRBJ2-7; the match to TRBD1 covers 8 bases. The V and J ends lost 3 bases and 0 bases, in that order; junction bases with no gene match: 6. Germline V gene lookup returns CDR1 KGHDR and CDR2 SFDVKD. The CDR3 covers 16 residues. The CDR3 DNA follows: TGTGCCACCAGTGATCCCCGGGACAGGAGCTCCTACGAGCAGTACTTC. Translated: CATSDPRDRSSYEQYF.

V usage is TRBV3-1 (or the pseudogene TRBV3-2) and J usage is TRBJ1-1; tentatively, D is TRBD1 (6 bases). The CDR3 runs 19 residues. V was pared by 0 bases and J by 1 base, with 21 bases between. CDR1 and CDR2 from the germline V gene are LGHDT and YNNKEL (reference sequence). CDR3: CASSQDRSPRGHRNTEAFF. Here the CDR3 DNA reads TGTGCCAGCAGCCAAGACCGCAGCCCCCGGGGACATAGGAACACTGAAGCTTTCTTT.

Sample share makes this clone medium-sized. The chain carries TRBV11-2 and TRBJ2-1, with a tentative D call TRBD1 (7 bases). Trimming left V 0 bases short and J 5 bases short, with 20 bases between. The CDR3 is made up of 18 amino acids. Germline CDR1 is SGHAT and CDR2 is FQNNGV. The DNA for the CDR3 is TGTGCCAGCAGCTTAGAACAAGATTGGAGGGGGCGTAACAATGAGCAGTTCTTC. This gives the protein CASSLEQDWRGRNNEQFF.

The chain links TRBV7-9 to TRBJ2-5; possible D gene TRBD2, 5 bases. The V gene lost 5 bases and the J gene lost 3 bases, with 13 bases spanning the gap. The germline CDR1 and CDR2 sequences are SEHNR and FQNEAQ (reference sequence). The CDR3 extends over 14 amino acids. This chain's CDR3 is CASSPGGREETQYF. The CDR3 DNA is TGTGCCAGCAGCCCCGGAGGACGGGAAGAGACCCAGTACTTC.

The chain combines TRBV2 with TRBJ1-3; 8 nucleotides line up with TRBD1. Germline V lookup: CDR1 SNHLY, CDR2 FYNNEI. Germline trimming cut 6 bases from V and 0 bases from J; bases unmatched to any gene: 7. This CDR3 is built from 16 residues. CDR3 sequence reads: CASSATTGASGNTIYF. CDR3 nucleotides: TGTGCCAGCAGCGCCACGACAGGGGCCTCTGGAAACACCATATATTTT. Based on the CDR3 plus reference TRBV2 and TRBJ1-3, the full variable domain is EPEVTQTPSHQVTQMGQEVILRCVPISNHLYFYWYRQILGQKVEFLVSFYNNEISEKSEIFDDQFSVERPDGSNFTLKIRSTKLEDSAMYFCASSATTGASGNTIYFGEGSWLTVV.

The rearrangement joins TRBV9 to TRBJ2-7; 7 bases agree with TRBD2. Germline V gives CDR1 SGDLS, CDR2 YYNGEE. The V gene end was trimmed by 7 bases and the J gene end by 2 bases; junction bases not matched to a gene: 3. The CDR3 totals 12 residues. Written as DNA, the CDR3 is TGTGCCAGCGGGGGGGTAACCTACGAGCAGTACTTC. The encoded protein is CASGGVTYEQYF.

This chain joins TRBV11-2 and TRBJ2-7; D is ambiguous. The CDR3 totals 12 residues. Trimming left V 4 bases short and J 7 bases short, with 11 bases between. Germline values: CDR1 SGHAT, CDR2 FQNNGV. The CDR3 is CASSSLAGEQYF. The CDR3 coding sequence is TGTGCCAGCAGCTCCTTAGCTGGGGAGCAGTACTTC.